The 11 T cell receptor beta chains reported below all come from one sample, sequenced in a study of blood T cell repertoires in COVID-19. Measured with immunoSEQ multiplex PCR; TCRdb has only the in-frame clones, and not every one. Counted here are nearly 65,000 clones, roughly four fifths occurring once; the ten biggest clones make up 9% to 15%. Sequenced sample: peripheral blood. Every receptor here comes from a human donor in a cohort sampled during active COVID-19.

The chain is built from TRBV4-1 and TRBJ2-7; 9 bases agree with TRBD2. V was clipped by 4 bases and J by 5 bases; unmatched bases: 12. The CDR3 extends over 16 amino acids. CDR1 is MGHRA and CDR2 is YSYEKL in the germline V gene. CDR3 sequence: CASSLEAQRGADEQYF. Here the CDR3 DNA reads TGCGCCAGCAGCCTCGAGGCGCAGCGGGGGGCGGACGAGCAGTACTTC.

This clone was seen only a few times. The rearrangement joins TRBV13 to TRBJ1-5; 8 bases map to TRBD1. There are 15 residues in the CDR3. V was clipped by 3 bases and J by 0 bases; unmatched bases: 1. The germline CDR1 and CDR2 sequences are PRHDT and FYEKMQ (reference sequence). The CDR3 bases are TGTGCCAGCAGCTTCGGACAGGGTAGCAATCAGCCCCAGCATTTT. This encodes CASSFGQGSNQPQHF.

The J gene is TRBJ2-7, the V gene TRBV28; perhaps TRBD1 as D (5 bases). Trimming cost V 4 bases and J 6 bases, with 10 bases left between them. Germline CDR1 reads MDHEN; CDR2 reads SYDVKM. The CDR3 is made up of 12 amino acids. This CDR3 reads CASSSSGPEQYF. CDR3 DNA sequence: TGTGCCAGCAGTTCGTCAGGGCCCGAGCAGTACTTC.

This clone is categorized as medium-sized. This rearrangement joins TRBV12-2 to TRBJ1-4. TRBV12-2 has pseudogene status. This CDR3 is built from 13 residues. The CDR3 DNA follows: TGTGCAAGTCCCCCCCCTCTAGGTGAAAAACTGTTTTTT. It codes for CASPPPLGEKLFF.

The chain combines TRBV9 with TRBJ1-5, with D perhaps TRBD1 (5 bases). The germline V gene has CDR1 SGDLS and CDR2 YYNGEE. V dropped 0 bases and J dropped 6 bases, with 10 bases sitting between them. The CDR3 totals 14 residues. CDR3 nucleotides: TGTGCCAGCAGCGTAGGTGGTGGGGCTCAGCCCCAGCATTTT. Encoded protein: CASSVGGGAQPQHF.

This chain uses TRBV12-3 or TRBV12-4 with TRBJ2-7, with D possibly matching TRBD2 (5 bases). V gave up 8 bases and J gave up 0 bases, with 11 bases separating them. The CDR3 sequence is 13 residues long. CDR3 coding DNA: TGTGCCAGCGGCTCCGGGGACTCCTACGAGCAGTACTTC. Translated, it gives CASGSGDSYEQYF.

The DNA for the CDR3 is TGCGCCAGCAGCCAAGATTACACATCCAATCAGCCCCAGCATTTT. Translated, it gives CASSQDYTSNQPQHF. The rearrangement uses TRBV4-1 and TRBJ1-5; no reliable D call. CDR1 is MGHRA and CDR2 is YSYEKL in the germline V gene. Trimming removed 0 bases from V and 3 bases from J, with 9 bases in between. CDR3 length: 15 amino acids.

This sequence joins TRBV4-3 and TRBJ2-7; D is possibly TRBD2 (6 bases). Germline V gene lookup returns CDR1 LGHNA and CDR2 YSLEER. Trimming cost V 3 bases and J 0 bases, with 18 bases left between them. The CDR3 has 17 amino acids. In nucleotides, the CDR3 is TGCGCCAGCAGCCAGGAGACTAGTTCCACCTTCTCCTACGAGCAGTACTTC. It encodes CASSQETSSTFSYEQYF.

This chain uses TRBV27 with TRBJ2-1; D is perhaps TRBD2 (5 bases). Germline V gene lookup returns CDR1 MNHEY and CDR2 SMNVEV (reference sequence). The V and J ends lost 2 bases and 0 bases respectively, with 8 bases between them. The CDR3 extends over 15 amino acids. CDR3 nucleotide sequence: TGTGCCAGCAGTTTACAGCGGTCCTCCTACAATGAGCAGTTCTTC. Its protein is CASSLQRSSYNEQFF.

The chain uses TRBV4-1 and TRBJ2-7; 7 nucleotides line up with TRBD2. This CDR3 comprises 16 residues. J gave up 7 bases and V 1 base, and 13 bases lay outside the gene matches. Germline V gene lookup returns CDR1 MGHRA and CDR2 YSYEKL. This CDR3 is CASSQAPGLGMGEQYF. The CDR3 DNA sequence: TGCGCCAGCAGCCAAGCCCCCGGACTAGGGATGGGTGAGCAGTACTTC.

The chain joins TRBV19 to TRBJ2-7; 10 bases fit TRBD1. Germline CDR1 is LNHDA and CDR2 is SQIVND (reference sequence). The CDR3 totals 14 residues. Trimming at V came to 5 bases and at J to 4 bases, leaving 5 bases not matched to a gene. The CDR3 DNA reads TGTGCCAGTAGTCCGACAGGGGGCGCGTACGAGCAGTACTTC. This encodes CASSPTGGAYEQYF.